Listed below are T cell receptor beta chains from one sample, sequenced in a study of T cells after yellow fever vaccination. One entry per CDR3 protein results from TCRdb running MiXCR on the 5' RACE reads. The sample includes about 320,000 distinct CDR3 sequences, around 4.5% of them seen just once. Sequences were derived from PBMCs, sampled 15 days after the yellow fever booster vaccination. The receptor source for this set is a man in his late teens or twenties who received the YFV17D yellow fever vaccine. CDR3s include the opening cysteine and the closing phenylalanine or tryptophan. The D gene is left open where the match is weak. The size field is filled for only some rows; it gives once, few, many or a size class.

size,V,J,D,CDR3,DNA
-,TRBV6-2/TRBV6-3,TRBJ2-1,-,CASSSPRGWTNEQFF,TGTGCCAGCAGTTCCCCCCGGGGCTGGACCAATGAGCAGTTCTTC
many,TRBV5-1,TRBJ1-1,-,CASSLAAQNTEAFF,TGCGCCAGCAGCTTGGCTGCTCAGAACACTGAAGCTTTCTTT
-,TRBV12-3/TRBV12-4,TRBJ2-2,TRBD2,CASSFSIAGLFF,TGTGCCAGCAGTTTTTCTATAGCGGGGCTGTTTTTT
few,TRBV20-1,TRBJ1-2,-,CSAHPAGGAHYGYTF,TGCAGTGCTCACCCCGCGGGGGGGGCACACTATGGCTACACCTTC
many,TRBV18,TRBJ1-1,TRBD1,CASSLRTGGWTEAFF,TGTGCCAGCTCACTTCGGACAGGGGGTTGGACTGAAGCTTTCTTT
-,TRBV7-9,TRBJ2-3,-,CASSPPGTLSTDTQYF,TGTGCCAGCAGCCCTCCCGGGACTTTGAGCACAGATACGCAGTATTTT
-,TRBV20-1,TRBJ2-3,TRBD2,CSASRGGTDTQYF,TGCAGTGCTAGTCGGGGGGGCACAGATACGCAGTATTTT
few,TRBV5-1,TRBJ2-6,-,CASREISGANVLTF,TGCGCCAGCCGCGAGATCTCTGGGGCCAACGTCCTGACTTTC
many,TRBV10-3,TRBJ1-1,-,CAISGGYEAFF,TGTGCCATCAGTGGAGGATACGAAGCTTTCTTT
few,TRBV29-1,TRBJ2-7,-,CSANTNTGGEYF,TGCAGCGCTAATACCAACACCGGAGGGGAGTACTTC
-,TRBV6-5,TRBJ1-1,-,CAAGRGGGYTEAFF,TGTGCCGCGGGTCGAGGGGGAGGGTACACTGAAGCTTTCTTT
many,TRBV24-1,TRBJ2-1,-,CATSGPRVTEQFF,TGTGCCACCAGTGGACCTCGGGTCACTGAGCAGTTCTTC
many,TRBV5-1,TRBJ2-1,-,CASSLGAEYNEQFF,TGCGCCAGCAGCTTGGGGGCAGAGTACAATGAGCAGTTCTTC
-,TRBV7-3,TRBJ1-6,-,CASSLLDGANSPLHF,TGTGCCAGCAGCTTATTGGACGGCGCCAATTCACCCCTCCACTTT
-,TRBV4-1,TRBJ2-5,-,CASSHGDKRQETQYF,TGCGCCAGCAGCCACGGTGACAAGAGGCAAGAGACCCAGTACTTC
many,TRBV5-1,TRBJ2-4,-,CASSLGSPEGNIQYF,TGCGCCAGCAGCTTGGGGTCGCCCGAAGGAAACATTCAGTACTTC
-,TRBV12-3/TRBV12-4,TRBJ1-6,-,CASSWAGIPLHF,TGTGCCAGCAGCTGGGCGGGGATCCCCCTCCACTTT
-,TRBV7-9,TRBJ1-6,-,CASSSSSGAFALHF,TGTGCCAGCAGCTCCTCTTCGGGCGCGTTCGCCCTCCACTTT
few,TRBV4-1,TRBJ1-5,-,CASSQELDGSNQPQHF,TGCGCCAGCAGCCAAGAGTTGGACGGGAGCAATCAGCCCCAGCATTTT
many,TRBV6-2/TRBV6-3,TRBJ2-3,-,CASITDTQYF,TGTGCCAGCATTACAGATACGCAGTATTTT
many,TRBV5-1,TRBJ2-2,-,CASSLVGFGELFF,TGCGCCAGCAGTTTGGTGGGGTTCGGGGAGCTGTTTTTT
many,TRBV21-1,TRBJ1-2,-,CASSKGDRTSYGYTF,TGTGCCAGCAGCAAAGGGGACAGGACTTCCTATGGCTACACCTTC
-,TRBV15,TRBJ2-3,-,CATSRDKKGADTQYF,TGTGCCACCAGCAGAGATAAGAAGGGGGCAGATACGCAGTATTTT
many,TRBV5-1,TRBJ1-1,-,CASQPELQENTEAFF,TGCGCCAGCCAGCCAGAACTTCAGGAGAACACTGAAGCTTTCTTT
many,TRBV6-2/TRBV6-3,TRBJ2-5,TRBD2,CASALLGAGGIETQYF,TGTGCCAGCGCCCTGCTGGGGGCGGGGGGTATCGAGACCCAGTACTTC
-,TRBV30,TRBJ1-6,-,CAWNYGPYSPLHF,TGTGCCTGGAATTACGGCCCCTACTCACCCCTCCACTTT
many,TRBV5-1,TRBJ2-2,TRBD2,CASSPPGTSNTGELFF,TGCGCCAGCAGCCCCCCCGGGACTAGCAACACCGGGGAGCTGTTTTTT
few,TRBV5-1,TRBJ2-3,-,CASYLTGTDTQYF,TGCGCCAGCTACCTGACAGGCACAGATACGCAGTATTTT
many,TRBV5-5,TRBJ1-1,TRBD1,CASSLQGVDTEAFF,TGTGCCAGCAGCTTACAGGGGGTCGACACTGAAGCTTTCTTT
-,TRBV7-9,TRBJ1-2,-,CASGQGLGYGYTF,TGTGCCAGCGGACAAGGACTTGGCTATGGCTACACCTTC
few,TRBV12-3/TRBV12-4,TRBJ1-3,TRBD1,CASSAQGASGNTIYF,TGTGCCAGCAGTGCTCAGGGGGCGTCTGGAAACACCATATATTTT
many,TRBV11-1,TRBJ2-3,-,CASRGFTDTQYF,TGTGCCAGCAGGGGGTTCACAGATACGCAGTATTTT
many,TRBV28,TRBJ1-2,TRBD1,CASSGQGRTYGYTF,TGTGCCAGCAGTGGACAGGGGAGGACCTATGGCTACACCTTC
many,TRBV7-3,TRBJ1-1,-,CASSPTGFNTEAFF,TGTGCCAGCAGCCCCACCGGGTTTAACACTGAAGCTTTCTTT
many,TRBV6-2/TRBV6-3,TRBJ2-2,-,CASEFPPGVRTGELFF,TGTGCCAGCGAGTTCCCCCCCGGGGTCAGAACCGGGGAGCTGTTTTTT